The rows below give T cell receptor beta chains drawn from one sample of a study of identical twins. TCRdb re-derived calls from the 5' RACE reads in MiXCR, one entry per CDR3 protein. The table includes 270,000 or so distinct CDR3 sequences, roughly 8% detected once. These same records also appear under a second study, on yellow fever vaccine responses in identical twins.

Sequenced sample: CD8+ T cells sorted from blood. Source of these receptors: a woman aged 18-30 years in good health. The CDR3 runs from the conserved cysteine through the conserved F or W. A D gene is named only where the DNA matches it firmly. Expanded clones are given a class, and other clones once, few, many or no size at all.

d_gene	v_gene	j_gene	len	abundance	CDR3aa	CDR3nt
TRBD2	TRBV11-2	TRBJ2-3	16	many	CASSSMTSGSVDTQYF	TGTGCCAGCAGCTCAATGACTAGCGGGAGTGTAGATACGCAGTATTTT
TRBD1	TRBV4-3	TRBJ2-1	15	many	CASRRDRGDRSEQFF	TGCGCCAGCCGTCGGGACAGGGGGGATAGGAGTGAGCAGTTCTTC
TRBD1	TRBV4-1	TRBJ2-2	15	many	CASSLGQRGPGELFF	TGCGCCAGCAGCTTGGGACAGAGAGGGCCCGGGGAGCTGTTTTTT
NA	TRBV6-5	TRBJ2-3	12	few	CASSVDGDTQYF	TGTGCCAGCAGTGTCGACGGAGATACGCAGTATTTT
NA	TRBV6-2/TRBV6-3	TRBJ2-7	13	NA	CAVLGRMTYEQYF	TGTGCCGTTCTTGGACGGATGACCTACGAGCAGTACTTC
NA	TRBV5-1	TRBJ2-7	13	few	CASMGLVSYEQYF	TGCGCCAGCATGGGGCTAGTGTCCTACGAGCAGTACTTC
NA	TRBV7-6	TRBJ2-7	15	many	CASSTGLQNTYEQYF	TGTGCCAGCAGCACCGGACTTCAAAATACCTACGAGCAGTACTTC
NA	TRBV15	TRBJ2-7	13	NA	CATSRPPSEEQYF	TGTGCCACCAGCAGACCTCCCTCGGAGGAGCAGTACTTC
NA	TRBV4-2	TRBJ2-2	13	few	CASSQGKTGELFF	TGTGCCAGCAGCCAAGGGAAGACCGGGGAGCTGTTTTTT
TRBD2	TRBV6-2/TRBV6-3	TRBJ2-7	19	many	CASSYSGTSGGPFSYEQYF	TGTGCCAGCAGTTACTCGGGGACTAGCGGGGGCCCCTTCTCCTACGAGCAGTACTTC
TRBD1	TRBV6-1	TRBJ2-7	17	many	CASSTWTGRSTSYEQYF	TGTGCCAGCAGCACATGGACAGGGCGCTCAACCTCCTACGAGCAGTACTTC
TRBD2	TRBV11-2	TRBJ2-1	14	few	CASYSGGASHEQFF	TGTGCCAGTTACTCCGGGGGGGCCTCCCATGAGCAGTTCTTC
NA	TRBV7-2	TRBJ2-2	13	NA	CASSPFLIGELFF	TGTGCCAGCAGCCCCTTTTTGATCGGGGAGCTGTTTTTT
NA	TRBV7-9	TRBJ2-3	16	many	CASSMASGTTTDTQYF	TGTGCCAGCAGCATGGCGTCCGGGACCACCACAGATACGCAGTATTTT
NA	TRBV7-2	TRBJ2-7	15	NA	CASSLSPSGIYEQYF	TGTGCCAGCAGCTTATCCCCCAGCGGTATTTACGAGCAGTACTTC
TRBD1	TRBV27	TRBJ1-6	15	NA	CASSPSGTGISPLHF	TGTGCCAGCAGTCCCTCCGGGACAGGGATTTCACCCCTCCACTTT